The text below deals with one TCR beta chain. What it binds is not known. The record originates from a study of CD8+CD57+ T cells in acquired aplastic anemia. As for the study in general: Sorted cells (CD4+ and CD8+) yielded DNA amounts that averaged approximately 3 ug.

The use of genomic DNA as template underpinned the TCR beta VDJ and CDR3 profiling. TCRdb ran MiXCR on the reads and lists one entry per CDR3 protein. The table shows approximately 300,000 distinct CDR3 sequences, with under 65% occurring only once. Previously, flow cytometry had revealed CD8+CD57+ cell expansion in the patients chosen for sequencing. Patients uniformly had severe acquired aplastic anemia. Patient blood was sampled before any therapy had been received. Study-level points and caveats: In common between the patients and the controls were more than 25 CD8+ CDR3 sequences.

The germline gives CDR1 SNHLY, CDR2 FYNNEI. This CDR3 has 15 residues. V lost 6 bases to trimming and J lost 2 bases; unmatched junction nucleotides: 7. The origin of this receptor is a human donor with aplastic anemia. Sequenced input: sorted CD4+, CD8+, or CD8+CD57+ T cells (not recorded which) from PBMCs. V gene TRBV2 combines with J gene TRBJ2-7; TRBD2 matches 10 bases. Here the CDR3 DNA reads TGTGCCAGCAGACCGGGACTAGCGACCCCCTACGAGCAGTACTTC. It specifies CASRPGLATPYEQYF.